The 29 T cell receptor beta chains below all came from one sample that was sequenced in a study of cytomegalovirus exposure and HLA in healthy donors. Generated by immunoSEQ multiplex PCR, the TCRdb table keeps only in-frame clones and is missing some. The sample holds 100,000 to 150,000 clones, 85% to 90% seen once. Input material: PBMCs. All receptors derive from a man under 40 in good health and CMV-seronegative.

V and J are TRBV9 and TRBJ2-6, with D tentatively TRBD2 (6 bases). Trimming took 2 bases from V and 2 from J, leaving 8 bases between them. This CDR3 has 15 residues. Germline V gene sequence: CDR1 SGDLS, CDR2 YYNGEE. CDR3 in DNA: TGTGCCAGCAGCGTGGGGGGAACTGGGGCCAACGTCCTGACTTTC. It yields the protein CASSVGGTGANVLTF.

The chain combines TRBV5-1 with TRBJ2-5, with 9 bases matching TRBD1. The V gene's germline CDR1 is SGHRS and CDR2 YFSETQ. The CDR3 has 14 amino acids. With 4 bases clipped from V and 3 bases from J, the junction kept 4 bases outside the gene matches. CDR3 DNA sequence: TGCGCCAGCAGCCCGGGGACAGGGAAAGAGACCCAGTACTTC. Encoded protein: CASSPGTGKETQYF.

The CDR3 here is CASSLPLNSPLHF. The DNA of the CDR3 is TGTGCCAGCAGTCTCCCCCTAAATTCACCCCTCCACTTT. The chain is built from TRBV6-1 and TRBJ1-6, with no clear D. CDR1 MNHNS and CDR2 SASEGT come from the germline V gene. The CDR3 loop spans 13 amino acids. V gave up 5 bases and J gave up 7 bases, with 9 bases separating them.

The J gene is TRBJ1-1, the V gene TRBV18, with D hard to call. Trimming left V 1 base short and J 0 bases short, with 6 bases between. The CDR3 has 14 residues. CDR1 is KGHSH, CDR2 LQKENI, per germline. The CDR3 is CASSPQAVNTEAFF. DNA for the CDR3: TGTGCCAGCTCACCACAGGCGGTGAACACTGAAGCTTTCTTT.

The chain uses TRBV7-2 and TRBJ2-6; D unresolved. CDR1 is SGHTA and CDR2 is FQGNSA in the germline V gene. This CDR3 comprises 15 residues. Trimming took off 1 base at V and 0 bases at J, with 4 bases between the two ends. The CDR3 nucleotides are TGTGCCAGCAGCTTAGTTAGCTCTGGGGCCAACGTCCTGACTTTC. Protein sequence: CASSLVSSGANVLTF.

The genes are TRBV5-4 and TRBJ2-1; 11 nucleotides align to TRBD2. The CDR3 is made up of 17 amino acids. The germline gives CDR1 SGHNT, CDR2 YYREEE (reference sequence). The V gene end was trimmed by 0 bases and the J gene end by 8 bases; junction bases not matched to a gene: 10. CDR3 sequence reads: CASSLAPLAGALDEQFF. CDR3 sequence (DNA): TGTGCCAGCAGCTTGGCACCACTAGCGGGGGCCTTGGATGAGCAGTTCTTC.

The V and J genes are TRBV6-5 and TRBJ2-6; D gene ambiguous. This CDR3 is built from 15 residues. Germline V CDR1 and CDR2: MNHEY, SVGAGI. Trimming left V 5 bases short and J 2 bases short, with 10 bases between. CDR3: CASSVSTAGANVLTF. CDR3 in DNA: TGTGCCAGCAGTGTTAGTACCGCTGGGGCCAACGTCCTGACTTTC.

This chain links TRBV28 with TRBJ2-7, with D maybe TRBD1 (5 bases). The CDR3 consists of 15 residues. Deletions cut 3 bases from V and 2 bases from J, with 14 bases between. Germline V gene sequence: CDR1 MDHEN, CDR2 SYDVKM. The CDR3 reads CASSFHRRVPYEQYF. Written as DNA, the CDR3 is TGTGCCAGCAGTTTCCATCGCAGGGTGCCCTACGAGCAGTACTTC.

The J gene is TRBJ2-1, the V gene TRBV6-5; TRBD1 matches 7 bases. The CDR3 is 15 amino acids. V shed 6 bases and J 0 bases; nucleotides not matched to a gene: 5. Germline-derived CDR1 and CDR2 are MNHEY and SVGAGI. The CDR3: CASSPDRSSYNEQFF. DNA for the CDR3: TGTGCCAGCAGCCCGGACAGGAGCTCCTACAATGAGCAGTTCTTC.

The chain links TRBV7-2 to TRBJ2-7, with D maybe TRBD2 (5 bases). Germline CDR1 is SGHTA and CDR2 is FQGNSA. Trimming cost V 1 base and J 5 bases, with 9 bases left between them. This CDR3 spans 13 amino acids. CDR3 nucleotide sequence: TGTGCCAGCAGCTTAGAAGGAGGACACGAGCAGTACTTC. Amino acids: CASSLEGGHEQYF.

This chain links TRBV21-1 with TRBJ2-7; TRBD1 is the table's D call, not checked against the DNA. TRBV21-1 is a documented pseudogene. This CDR3 is 13 amino acids long. CDR3 region: CASRYRGAYEQYF. The CDR3 coding sequence is TGTGCCAGCAGATACAGGGGGGCCTACGAGCAGTACTTC.

The J gene is TRBJ1-4, the V gene TRBV6-5; D uncertain. Trimming stripped 2 bases from V and 0 bases from J, with 10 bases between. This CDR3 region has 16 residues. Germline V lookup: CDR1 MNHEY, CDR2 SVGAGI. The CDR3 spells CASSYALGATNEKLFF. CDR3 DNA: TGTGCCAGCAGTTACGCCCTCGGTGCAACTAATGAAAAACTGTTTTTT.

The rearrangement uses TRBV6-5 and TRBJ2-3; 11 nucleotides agree with TRBD2. Per germline, CDR1 MNHEY and CDR2 SVGAGI. The ends lost 2 bases at V and 4 bases at J; junction bases unmatched: 5. The CDR3 covers 16 residues. As DNA, the CDR3 is TGTGCCAGCAGTTACCACGGGACTAGCGGTTCAGATACGCAGTATTTT. Its protein product is CASSYHGTSGSDTQYF.

This clone appeared a few times. V gene TRBV6-1 combines with J gene TRBJ1-3; TRBD1 agrees at 7 bases. Germline-derived CDR1 and CDR2 are MNHNS and SASEGT. J lost 0 bases, V lost 6 bases, and 5 bases had no gene match. CDR3 length: 15 residues. In nucleotides, the CDR3 is TGTGCCAGCAGACCCGGGACAGCCTCTGGAAACACCATATATTTT. It encodes CASRPGTASGNTIYF.

The V call is TRBV28, the J call TRBJ2-3, with a possible D match to TRBD1 (5 bases). The CDR3 sequence is 13 residues long. CDR1 MDHEN and CDR2 SYDVKM come from the germline V gene. V was shortened by 2 bases and J by 11 bases, with 14 bases between the two germline ends. CDR3 sequence reads: CASSLGAPSQQYF. In DNA form, the CDR3 reads TGTGCCAGCAGTTTAGGGGCCCCGAGTCAGCAGTATTTT.

The V gene is TRBV20-1, the J gene TRBJ1-1; no clear D gene. V was trimmed by 5 bases and J by 3 bases, leaving 4 bases between them. Germline V lookup: CDR1 DFQATT, CDR2 SNEGSKA (reference sequence). The length of the CDR3 is 10 residues. CDR3 sequence (DNA): TGCAGTGCTCTCTACACTGAAGCTTTCTTT. Its protein product is CSALYTEAFF.

The chain couples TRBV6-5 to TRBJ2-3; possibly TRBD1 for D (6 bases). This CDR3 is built from 15 residues. Per the germline V gene, CDR1 is MNHEY and CDR2 is SVGAGI. V was pared by 0 bases and J by 6 bases, with 13 bases between. The CDR3 DNA reads TGTGCCAGCAGTTACTCAGGGGGACGGGGCGATACGCAGTATTTT. It encodes CASSYSGGRGDTQYF.

This clone turned up a few times. The chain recombines TRBV27 with TRBJ2-3; D call uncertain. V lost 6 bases to trimming and J lost 2 bases, with 12 bases between them. The CDR3 length is 14 residues. CDR1 is MNHEY and CDR2 is SMNVEV in the germline V gene (reference sequence). In DNA form, the CDR3 reads TGTGCCAGCAGGGGCTACACCAACACAGATACGCAGTATTTT. It is translated as CASRGYTNTDTQYF.

CDR3 coding DNA: TGTGCCAGCAGTCCCCAGGTCGAGGGCGAGCAGTACTTC. It is translated as CASSPQVEGEQYF. The chain joins TRBV6-5 to TRBJ2-7; possible D gene TRBD2, 5 bases. This CDR3 contains 13 residues. Germline V gene data show CDR1 as MNHEY and CDR2 as SVGAGI. Trimming pared 5 bases from V and 6 bases from J, leaving 14 bases between.

The gene calls are TRBV28 and TRBJ1-1; 9 nucleotides line up with TRBD1. Trimming at V came to 2 bases and at J to 5 bases, leaving 9 bases not matched to a gene. Germline V CDR1 and CDR2: MDHEN, SYDVKM. CDR3 length equals 16 residues. The CDR3 coding sequence is TGTGCCAGCAGTTTACCCCGACAGGGGGTCTGGACTGAAGCTTTCTTT. Translation gives CASSLPRQGVWTEAFF.

This chain joins TRBV7-6 and TRBJ2-2, with 10 bases aligning to TRBD2. Germline CDR1 reads SGHVS; CDR2 reads FNYEAQ. V shed 0 bases, J shed 6 bases, and the junction held 4 bases outside the gene matches. The CDR3 consists of 16 residues. Here the CDR3 reads CASSLAYSGGAGELFF. For the CDR3, the DNA is TGTGCCAGCAGCTTAGCGTACAGCGGGGGGGCCGGGGAGCTGTTTTTT.

The chain uses TRBV5-1 and TRBJ1-1, with TRBD1 as a possible D gene (6 bases). CDR1 is SGHRS and CDR2 is YFSETQ in the germline V gene. V lost 6 bases and J 3 bases, leaving 15 bases between the germline ends. The CDR3 spans 14 residues. CDR3 coding DNA: TGCGCCAGCACCTCTGACAGGTTGGACACTGAAGCTTTCTTT. Encoded protein: CASTSDRLDTEAFF. Drawing the rest from reference TRBV5-1 and TRBJ1-1, the complete variable domain is KAGVTQTPRYLIKTRGQQVTLSCSPISGHRSVSWYQQTPGQGLQFLFEYFSETQRNKGNFPGRFSGRQFSNSRSEMNVSTLELGDSALYLCASTSDRLDTEAFFGQGTRLTVV.

The V call is TRBV19, the J call TRBJ2-3, with 13 bases identical to TRBD2. The junction had 6 bases not matched to a gene; V was cut back by 5 bases and J by 7 bases. CDR3 size: 15 residues. Germline-derived CDR1 and CDR2 are LNHDA and SQIVND (reference sequence). In DNA, the CDR3 is TGTGCCAGTAGTTACGGGACTAGCGGGGCTAATACGCAGTATTTT. This translates into CASSYGTSGANTQYF.

This clone counts as medium-sized (0.01 to 0.1%). DNA for the CDR3: TGTGCCAGCAGTGACGGGACTAGCGGGGGGGCAGATACGCAGTATTTT. Translating gives CASSDGTSGGADTQYF. The chain links TRBV6-4 to TRBJ2-3, with 16 bases aligning to TRBD2. The germline CDR1 and CDR2 sequences are MRHNA and SNTAGT. Losses at the gene ends were 2 bases for V and 4 bases for J; bases not matched to a gene: 0. The CDR3 length is 16 residues.

The chain has TRBV7-2 and TRBJ1-1; D might be TRBD1 (5 bases). The CDR3 has 14 amino acids. Trimming shortened V by 8 bases and J by 9 bases, and 22 bases separated the two germline ends. Germline CDR1 is SGHTA and CDR2 is FQGNSA. The CDR3, as DNA: TGTGCCAGCCTCGTTGGGGCCGTCTTATCCCAAGCTTTCTTT. This encodes CASLVGAVLSQAFF.

The chain carries TRBV4-1 and TRBJ2-3; 8 nucleotides agree with TRBD2. Per germline, CDR1 MGHRA and CDR2 YSYEKL. This CDR3 spans 16 amino acids. Trimming removed 4 bases from V and 1 base from J; junction bases left unmatched: 7. CDR3 coding DNA: TGCGCCAGCAGCCCTGGTCTGCGGGGGGGCACAGATACGCAGTATTTT. Its protein is CASSPGLRGGTDTQYF.

This clone was seen just once. The chain links TRBV27 to TRBJ2-1, with 11 bases matching TRBD2. Germline V gene lookup returns CDR1 MNHEY and CDR2 SMNVEV (reference sequence). CDR3 length equals 16 residues. V lost 5 bases, J lost 1 base, and 4 bases stayed unmatched. The CDR3 DNA is TGTGCCAGCAGTCGACTAGCGGGGACATCCTACAATGAGCAGTTCTTC. Encoded protein: CASSRLAGTSYNEQFF.

This chain joins TRBV6-6 and TRBJ2-3; TRBD1 might be the D (5 bases). Germline V CDR1 and CDR2: MNHNY, SVGAGI (reference sequence). This CDR3 comprises 13 residues. Trimming removed 9 bases at V and 8 bases at J, with 18 bases between. Here the CDR3 DNA reads TGTGCCAGTCGCGCTGCGCCAAGGGGTACGCAGTATTTT. It encodes CASRAAPRGTQYF.

The rearrangement uses TRBV18 and TRBJ2-4; D perhaps matches TRBD2 (6 bases). V lost 3 bases and J lost 0, with 15 bases in between. The germline V gene has CDR1 KGHSH and CDR2 LQKENI. The CDR3 loop spans 17 amino acids. In DNA form, the CDR3 reads TGTGCCAGCTCACCCCAGTGGGGGGTGCTAGCCAAAAACATTCAGTACTTC. Translation: CASSPQWGVLAKNIQYF.